This note documents a single T cell receptor beta chain sequence. Its antigen is undetermined. These data come from a study of OX40 agonist ivuxolimab in advanced cancers. Broader study findings: The average count of expanded clones was higher among CD8+ T cells than among CD4+.

Trimming removed 5 bases from V and 13 bases from J; junction bases left unmatched: 10. Per germline, CDR1 SEHNR and CDR2 FQNEAQ (reference sequence). This CDR3 contains 14 residues. Profiling relied on immunoSEQ multiplex PCR, and the TCRdb table lists in-frame clones only, not all of them. The sample gives 60,000 to 75,000 clones, 80% to 95% of which show up once; about an eighth is in the top ten. With baseline, cycle 4 day 1, and cycle 7 day 1 as timepoints, blood was sampled. This TCR was sampled from an adult with an advanced solid tumor such as melanoma, head and neck, liver or kidney cancer. The specimen was CD4+ or CD8+ T cells sorted from blood, collected in a trial of the OX40 agonist ivuxolimab. The chain employs TRBV7-9 and TRBJ2-4; 11 positions match TRBD2. CDR3 residues: CASSPTTSGRGQYF. The CDR3 bases are TGTGCCAGCAGCCCGACCACTAGCGGGAGAGGCCAGTACTTC.